The subject of this entry is one T cell receptor (beta chain). The entry originates in a study of blood T cell repertoires in COVID-19. Germline-derived CDR1 and CDR2 are SEHNR and FQNEAQ (reference sequence). The CDR3 loop spans 14 amino acids. Trimming shortened V by 1 base and J by 11 bases, and 15 bases separated the two germline ends. Assay: immunoSEQ multiplex PCR; the TCRdb copy retains only in-frame clones and omits some. The repertoire includes about 80,000 clones, around 88% of them detected once, and 6% to 7.5% sits in the top ten. This rearrangement joins TRBV7-9 to TRBJ1-5, with D tentatively TRBD1 (6 bases). Material for sequencing was peripheral blood. This sequence was found in a woman of 80 years or more with acute or convalescent COVID-19. The CDR3 here is CASSLGDTAGAQHF. For the CDR3, the DNA is TGTGCCAGCAGCTTAGGGGACACGGCCGGAGCCCAGCATTTT. The full variable domain, in which reference TRBV7-9 and TRBJ1-5 provide the parts outside the CDR3, is DTGVSQNPRHKITKRGQNVTFRCDPISEHNRLYWYRQTLGQGPEFLTYFQNEAQLEKSRLLSDRFSAERPKGSFSTLEIQRTEQGDSAMYLCASSLGDTAGAQHFGDGTRLSIL.